Listed here is a single T cell receptor beta chain. This sample was included in a study of blood T cell repertoires in COVID-19. Study-wide context: COVID-19 samples from acute and convalescent phases originated in the United States, Italy and Spain. PBMCs, B-cell-depleted T cells, or T cells were the source of the cDNA or gDNA that made up the material.

V lost 5 bases and J 0 bases, leaving 14 bases between the germline ends. This CDR3 spans 15 amino acids. Looked up from germline, CDR1 is SGHTA and CDR2 is FQGNSA. The authors' processing: Researchers report that nucleated cell counts were estimated from reference gene primer amplification. Method: immunoSEQ multiplex PCR; TCRdb's copy keeps in-frame clones and lacks some. That table supplies the V and J calls and clone size; D and trimming were determined from the DNA. The repertoire has about 99,000 clones, more than 70% of them found once; the top ten carry over 10%. Sequenced sample: peripheral blood. The clonotype comes from a woman in her sixties in a cohort sampled during active or convalescent COVID-19. The chain uses TRBV7-2 and TRBJ2-7; D possibly corresponds to TRBD2 (6 bases). The CDR3 DNA sequence: TGTGCCAGCAGCCCCAAAGCGGGTCTCTCCTACGAGCAGTACTTC. Its protein product is CASSPKAGLSYEQYF.